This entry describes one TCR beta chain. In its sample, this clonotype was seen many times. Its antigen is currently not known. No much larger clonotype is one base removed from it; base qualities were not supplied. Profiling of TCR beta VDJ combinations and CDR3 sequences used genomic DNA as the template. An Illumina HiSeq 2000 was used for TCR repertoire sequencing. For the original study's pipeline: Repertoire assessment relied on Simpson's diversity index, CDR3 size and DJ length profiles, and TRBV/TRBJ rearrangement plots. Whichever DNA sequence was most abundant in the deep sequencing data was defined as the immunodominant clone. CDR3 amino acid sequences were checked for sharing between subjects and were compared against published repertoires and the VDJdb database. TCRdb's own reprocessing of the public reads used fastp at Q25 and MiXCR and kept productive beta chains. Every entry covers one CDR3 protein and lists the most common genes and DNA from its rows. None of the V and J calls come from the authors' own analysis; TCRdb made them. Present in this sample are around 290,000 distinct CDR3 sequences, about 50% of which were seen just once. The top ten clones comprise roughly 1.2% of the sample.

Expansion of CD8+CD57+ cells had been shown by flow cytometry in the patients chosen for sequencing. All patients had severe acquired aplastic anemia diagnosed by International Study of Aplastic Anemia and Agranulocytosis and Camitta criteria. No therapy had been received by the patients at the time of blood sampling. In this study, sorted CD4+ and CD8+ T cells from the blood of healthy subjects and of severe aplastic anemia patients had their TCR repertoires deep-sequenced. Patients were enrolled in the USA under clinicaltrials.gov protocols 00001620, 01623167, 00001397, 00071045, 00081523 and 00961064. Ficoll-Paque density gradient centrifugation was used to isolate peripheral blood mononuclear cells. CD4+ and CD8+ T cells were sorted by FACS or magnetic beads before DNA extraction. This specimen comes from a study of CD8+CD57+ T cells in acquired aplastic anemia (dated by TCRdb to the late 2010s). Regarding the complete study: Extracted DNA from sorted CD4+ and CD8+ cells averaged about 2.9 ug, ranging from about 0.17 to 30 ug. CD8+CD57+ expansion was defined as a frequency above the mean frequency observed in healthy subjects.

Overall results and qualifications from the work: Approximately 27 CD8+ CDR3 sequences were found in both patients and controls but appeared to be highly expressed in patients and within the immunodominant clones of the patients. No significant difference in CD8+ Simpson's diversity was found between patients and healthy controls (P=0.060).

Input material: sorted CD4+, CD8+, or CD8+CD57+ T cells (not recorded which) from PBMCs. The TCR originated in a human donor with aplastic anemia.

The DNA sequence is TGTGCCAGCAGTTTCGGCTCCTACAATGAGCAGTTCTTC. It specifies CASSFGSYNEQFF. The chain was built from TRBV12-3 or TRBV12-4 and TRBJ2-1; no D gene can be assigned with confidence. The CDR3 has 13 amino acids, counting the end cysteine and phenylalanine. The DNA shown is the 39-base CDR3, in frame from base 1. Trimming removed 3 bases from V and 0 bases from J, leaving 3 bases between the germline ends.